The TCR beta chain under discussion was sequenced for a study of cytomegalovirus exposure and HLA in healthy donors. The CDR3 loop spans 15 amino acids. Looked up from germline, CDR1 is SGHTA and CDR2 is FQGTGA. The V end was cut by 2 bases, the J end by 3 bases, with 10 bases between. Comments on this clone: Its antigen is still unknown.

TCRdb's copy holds only in-frame clones and misses some; the assay was immunoSEQ multiplex PCR. This table holds roughly 80,000 clones, approximately 90% found once. Study-wide results and caveats: Overall, about 160 TCR beta chains were annotated as cytomegalovirus-associated. Reports described diagnosis of cytomegalovirus status by the classifier as highly specific and sensitive. Specificity of three CMV-associated chains for CMV antigens was verified in vitro.

The chain carries TRBV7-3 and TRBJ2-2, with D possibly being TRBD2 (6 bases). The sample consisted of PBMCs. The TCR was taken from a young man in good health and CMV-seronegative. In DNA, the CDR3 is TGTGCCAGCAGCTTAGCGGGGCCGGACACCGGGGAGCTGTTTTTT. As protein: CASSLAGPDTGELFF.